What follows are 22 T cell receptor beta chains derived from one specimen sequenced in a study of tumor and adjacent non-tumor tissue in lung cancer. A modified ARM-PCR protocol with three rounds of nested PCR amplified TCRbeta. TCRdb re-called the multiplex PCR reads through MiXCR, storing one row per CDR3 protein. The repertoire holds roughly 90,000 distinct CDR3 sequences, with roughly three quarters as singletons. This sample's RNA came from whole unsorted tissue. The normal lung tissue was taken more than 3 cm from the tumor edge. Sequencing was done on a sample of distant non-tumor lung tissue. All receptors come from a woman between 50 and 59 years old with non-small cell lung cancer.

This clonotype was recorded only once. At one end, the junction sequence differs from germline, possibly due to a read error. The gene calls are TRBV11-1 and TRBJ2-2; D possibly corresponds to TRBD2 (5 bases). The CDR3 totals 12 residues. Per germline, CDR1 SGHAT and CDR2 FQDESV (reference sequence). The CDR3 nucleotides read TGTGCCAGCAGCTTAGCCACCTGGGAGCTACTTTTT. Protein: CASSLATWELLF. The entire variable domain, with the rest obtained from reference TRBV11-1 and TRBJ2-2, is as follows: EAEVAQSPRYKITEKSQAVAFWCDPISGHATLYWYRQILGQGPELLVQFQDESVVDDSQLPKDRFSAERLKGVDSTLKIQPAELGDSAMYLCASSLATWELLFGEGSRLTVL.

Concerning this clonotype: At one end, the junction sequence differs from germline, possibly due to a read error. The chain combines TRBV12-3 or TRBV12-4 with TRBJ1-5; no reliable D call. This CDR3 is built from 14 residues. The CDR3 protein is CAISLMDSNRPQHF. CDR3 coding DNA: TGTGCCATCAGTTTAATGGATAGCAATCGGCCCCAGCATTTT.

A remark on this clonotype: It is likely a read error, because the conserved phenylalanine at the end of the CDR3 is missing. The chain employs TRBV4-1 and TRBJ2-1; 9 bases agree with TRBD2. The germline gives CDR1 MGHRA, CDR2 YSYEKL. J gave up 3 bases and V 4 bases, and 10 bases lay outside the gene matches. CDR3 length: 17 residues. CDR3 nucleotide sequence: TGCGCCAGCAGCCGTACCCCAGCGGGAGGTAGCTACAATGAGCAGTTCTCC. Translated, it gives CASSRTPAGGSYNEQFS.

The rearrangement joins TRBV4-2 to TRBJ2-1; D perhaps matches TRBD2 (6 bases). In germline, CDR1 is LGHNA, CDR2 YNFKEQ. The V end was cut by 3 bases, the J end by 13 bases, with 22 bases between. The CDR3 has 15 amino acids. CDR3 region: CASSHEDGGTGEQFF. DNA of the CDR3: TGTGCCAGCAGCCATGAAGACGGCGGGACGGGTGAACAGTTCTTC.

Sample share makes this clonotype medium-sized. V usage is TRBV29-1 and J usage is TRBJ2-7; TRBD1 aligns across 10 bases. CDR1 SQVTM and CDR2 ANQGSEA come from the germline V gene. CDR3 length: 15 residues. J lost 6 bases, V lost 6 bases, and 14 bases had no gene match. CDR3 amino acids: CSVRLGGTGVSEQYF. The CDR3 DNA follows: TGCAGCGTCAGGTTGGGCGGGACAGGGGTGAGCGAGCAGTACTTC.

In this sample, this clonotype turned up many times. This chain connects TRBV12-3 or TRBV12-4 to TRBJ1-1; no definite D call. Deletions cut 3 bases from V and 5 bases from J, with 4 bases between. This CDR3 comprises 11 residues. CDR3 amino acids: CASSLGTEAFF. For the CDR3, the DNA is TGTGCCAGCAGTTTGGGGACTGAAGCTTTCTTT.

A remark on this clonotype: At one end, the junction sequence differs from germline, possibly due to a read error. The V call is TRBV11-2, the J call TRBJ2-7; the D gene could be TRBD1 or TRBD2 (5 bases each). Germline V gene sequence: CDR1 SGHAT, CDR2 FQNNGV. The CDR3 consists of 15 residues. This CDR3 reads CASSTGTGRTYVQYF. CDR3 nucleotide sequence: TGTGCCAGCAGCACCGGTACGGGGCGCACTTACGTGCAGTACTTC. The full variable domain, with the rest looked up from reference TRBV11-2 and TRBJ2-7, is EAGVAQSPRYKIIEKRQSVAFWCNPISGHATLYWYQQILGQGPKLLIQFQNNGVVDDSQLPKDRFSAERLKGVDSTLKIQPAKLEDSAVYLCASSTGTGRTYVQYFGPGTRLTVT.

This clonotype has a single count. The junction does not match germline at one end; this may be a read error. CDR3 in amino acids: CASSQVDILSYNGQFF. Written as DNA, the CDR3 is TGCGCCAGCAGCCAAGTAGATATACTCTCCTACAATGGGCAGTTCTTC. The chain carries TRBV4-1 and TRBJ2-1; D is undetermined. The germline V gene encodes CDR1 MGHRA and CDR2 YSYEKL. The CDR3 consists of 16 residues.

The chain carries TRBV6-2 or TRBV6-3 and TRBJ2-3, with D perhaps TRBD1 or TRBD2 (5 bases each). Trimming took off 10 bases at V and 4 bases at J, with 27 bases between the two ends. The germline CDR1 and CDR2 sequences are MNHEY and SVGEGT. CDR3 length: 17 residues. This chain's CDR3 is CATGYAGTDAYADTQYF. The CDR3 DNA sequence: TGTGCCACCGGTTACGCTGGGACGGATGCCTACGCAGATACGCAGTATTTT.

This clonotype showed up just once. A clone one base away is much larger, so this may be a read error. Here the CDR3 reads CASSWTGTNTEVFF. The CDR3 nucleotides are TGTGCCAGCAGCTGGACTGGGACGAACACTGAAGTTTTCTTT. The chain carries TRBV7-8 and TRBJ1-1; possibly TRBD1 for D (5 bases). Germline-derived CDR1 and CDR2 are SGHVS and FQNEAQ. The CDR3 has 14 residues.

This clonotype showed up just once. The junction differs from germline at one of its ends, possibly a read error. The chain joins TRBV5-5 to TRBJ2-3; tentative D call: TRBD2 (5 bases). The germline CDR1 and CDR2 sequences are SGHKS and YYEKEE (reference sequence). This CDR3 has 15 residues. CDR3 residues: CASSLEEQRADTQYF. The DNA of the CDR3 is TGTGCCAGCAGCTTGGAAGAGCAGAGGGCAGATACGCAGTATTTC. Supplemented by reference TRBV5-5 and TRBJ2-3, the full variable domain reads DAGVTQSPTHLIKTRGQQVTLRCSPISGHKSVSWYQQVLGQGPQFIFQYYEKEERGRGNFPDRFSARQFPNYSSELNVNALLLGDSALYLCASSLEEQRADTQYFGPGTRLTVL.

This clonotype was picked up many times. The gene calls are TRBV5-4 and TRBJ2-7, with TRBD1 matching over 8 bases. This CDR3 region has 13 residues. Germline CDR1 is SGHNT and CDR2 is YYREEE (reference sequence). The junction had 4 bases not matched to a gene; V was cut back by 1 base and J by 7 bases. The CDR3 nucleotides are TGTGCCAGCAGCTTGCAGGGGGCGGAAGAGCAGTACTTC. This gives the protein CASSLQGAEEQYF.

Regarding this clonotype: A clone one base away is much larger, so this may be a read error. The CDR3 region is CSARLGTSDYNKQFF. In nucleotides, the CDR3 is TGCAGTGCACGCCTTGGGACTAGCGACTACAATAAGCAGTTCTTC. V is TRBV20-1 and J is TRBJ2-1; 10 nucleotides line up with TRBD2. Germline CDR1 reads DFQATT; CDR2 reads SNEGSKA (reference sequence). This CDR3 is built from 15 residues.

The chain links TRBV28 to TRBJ1-3; TRBD1 might be the D (5 bases). The CDR3 sequence is 17 residues long. The V gene's germline CDR1 is MDHEN and CDR2 SYDVKM. CDR3 DNA: TGTGTCAGTAGTTCGGGACCTCAGAGGCTCCAAGGAAACACCATATATTTT. Translated, it gives CVSSSGPQRLQGNTIYF.

The genes are TRBV2 and TRBJ2-2; D uncertain. V was shortened by 7 bases and J by 0 bases, with 12 bases between the two germline ends. Germline CDR1 is SNHLY and CDR2 is FYNNEI. The CDR3 loop spans 15 amino acids. The CDR3 sequence is CASTQDGANTGELFF. The DNA for the CDR3 is TGTGCCAGCACCCAGGATGGGGCGAACACCGGGGAGCTGTTTTTT.

V is TRBV29-1 and J is TRBJ2-7, with a possible D match to TRBD1 (6 bases). Trimming removed 3 bases at V and 5 bases at J, with 17 bases between. Germline V gene lookup returns CDR1 SQVTM and CDR2 ANQGSEA. The CDR3 is 14 amino acids. The CDR3 bases are TGCAGCGTTGATAACTGGCAGGGGATCAACGAGCAGTACTTC. Translated, it gives CSVDNWQGINEQYF.

Concerning this clonotype: The junction and the germline gene differ at one end; a read error may be behind it. The chain uses TRBV6-4 and TRBJ2-2; D perhaps matches TRBD2 (5 bases). This CDR3 has 13 residues. Germline assignment: CDR1 MRHNA and CDR2 SNTAGT. Here the CDR3 DNA reads TGTGCCTGCAGTGAGGGTAGCACCGGGGAGCTGTTTTTT. Its translation: CACSEGSTGELFF.

Worth noting for this clonotype: Compared with germline, one end of the junction differs, possibly owing to a read error. This rearrangement joins TRBV6-6 to TRBJ2-3; D is unresolved. CDR3 length equals 15 residues. The V gene's germline CDR1 is MNHNY and CDR2 SVGAGI (reference sequence). The CDR3 nucleotides are TGTGGCAGCAATTACTCTCCGACTGTCGGGGATACGCAGTATTTT. Its translation: CGSNYSPTVGDTQYF.

On this clonotype itself: The junction shows a germline mismatch at one end, possibly a read error. The chain couples TRBV4-2 to TRBJ2-3; TRBD2 matches at 7 bases. CDR3 length: 20 amino acids. Germline CDR1 and CDR2: LGHNA and YNFKEQ. CDR3 protein: CASSPTQGLTGESGTDTQYF. As DNA, the CDR3 is TGTGCCAGCAGCCCTACTCAGGGACTAACGGGAGAATCTGGCACAGATACGCAGTACTTT.

With regard to this clonotype: This CDR3 is missing its conserved last phenylalanine or tryptophan, likely due to a read error. The V gene is TRBV6-2 or TRBV6-3, the J gene TRBJ2-3, with TRBD2 identical over 10 bases. V gave up 7 bases and J gave up 3 bases; unmatched junction bases: 10. This CDR3 contains 16 residues. The germline V gene has CDR1 MNHEY and CDR2 SVGEGT. The CDR3 nucleotides are TGTGCCAGCACCATACTAGCGGGGCCTAGTACAGATACGCAGTATCTT. Protein product: CASTILAGPSTDTQYL.

In its sample, this clonotype was seen a few times. A junction end diverges from the germline sequence, so it may reflect a read error. CDR3 in amino acids: CATSYSTRDSPRTTDTQYF. DNA for the CDR3: TGTGCCACCAGTTATTCCACCCGGGACTCCCCCCGAACCACAGATACACAGTATTTT. The chain couples TRBV6-5 to TRBJ2-3; TRBD2 might be the D (6 bases). CDR3 length: 19 residues. CDR1 is MNHEY, CDR2 SVGAGI, per germline.

This clonotype has just a few counts. J is TRBJ1-2 and V is TRBV7-9, with D perhaps TRBD1 (6 bases). The CDR3 runs 13 residues. The V gene's germline CDR1 is SEHNR and CDR2 FQNEAQ (reference sequence). V lost 1 base to trimming and J lost 12 bases, with 15 bases between them. CDR3 region: CASSLDPGVGHTF. The CDR3 DNA reads TGTGCCAGCAGCTTAGATCCAGGGGTCGGCCACACCTTC.